This TCR beta chain was observed in a study of beta chain features in type 1 diabetes. The isolated RNA, all of it, was reverse transcribed, so expressed TCRB transcripts were what got sequenced. TCRdb's table, derived via immunoSEQ multiplex PCR, lists solely in-frame clones and lacks some. The table includes about 180,000 clones, about an eighth detected once. Germline lookup yields CDR1 MNHNS and CDR2 SASEGT. The CDR3 loop spans 15 amino acids. V was pared by 5 bases and J by 10 bases, with 11 bases of the junction left unmatched. The clonotype was recovered from a woman aged 18 to 35 in good health. The chain recombines TRBV6-1 with TRBJ2-1; 10 bases are shared with TRBD2. Sequences were obtained from central memory CD4+ T cells from blood. Here the CDR3 reads CASSFTGDSGREQFF. For the CDR3, the DNA is TGTGCCAGCAGTTTTACAGGTGATAGCGGGAGGGAGCAGTTCTTC.